The T cell receptor beta chain described here comes from a study of beta chain features in type 1 diabetes. This clone was detected a few times. The antigen is undetermined. Investigators reverse transcribed all isolated RNA, so they sequenced expressed TCRB transcripts. Sequencing was performed with immunoSEQ multiplex PCR; in TCRdb, only in-frame clones are kept and a portion is missing. The repertoire holds 130,000 or so clones, with around 9% as singletons. The V gene lost 0 bases and the J gene lost 2 bases, with 16 bases spanning the gap. Germline V lookup: CDR1 SGHDT, CDR2 YYEEEE. There are 17 residues in the CDR3. Study conclusions and caveats: Type 1 diabetes patients had fewer VDJ junction insertions and more deletions. Within patients, naive, central memory and Treg TCRB repertoires seemed more similar than within healthy donors. Patients and controls would be equally affected if PCR favored shorter templates. Moderately but significantly shorter TCRB CDR3s were found in Type 1 diabetes patients in all four CD4+ subsets.

This TCR came from a man younger than 40 with type 1 diabetes. Sequenced material: central memory CD4+ T cells from blood. The chain couples TRBV5-6 to TRBJ2-3; possibly TRBD1 for D (6 bases). The CDR3 coding sequence is TGTGCCAGCAGCTTGGCCAAGGGACAACTTTTCACAGATACGCAGTATTTT. This translates into CASSLAKGQLFTDTQYF.